This T cell receptor beta chain was recorded in a study of Ad26.COV2.S vaccination and SARS-CoV-2 variants. Background on the study: It was the COV1001 Ad26.COV2.S trial arm that included the donor.

V lost 4 bases and J 7 bases, leaving 13 bases between the germline ends. The CDR3 covers 13 residues. The germline CDR1 and CDR2 sequences are SEHNR and FQNEAQ (reference sequence). Clones were sequenced by immunoSEQ multiplex PCR, and TCRdb holds only the in-frame ones, with some missing. The sample lists some 370,000 clones; 83% were seen once. Regarding treatment: roughly 19 received Ad26.COV2.S at low or high dose, single or two shots; about 5 received placebo; per-sample allocation not given. Material that was analyzed had been drawn on day 63 after the first vaccine or placebo injection. The vaccine antigen was prefusion-stabilized Wuhan SARS-CoV-2 spike. Comments on this clone: What it recognizes is unknown.

Whole-study results and caveats: Non-spike TCR breadth was similar in vaccine and placebo recipients.

The material was peripheral blood, obtained in a trial of Ad26.COV2.S vaccine versus placebo. This TCR was recovered from a person between 18 and 65 years old who received the Ad26.COV2.S COVID-19 vaccine or a placebo. The rearrangement joins TRBV7-9 to TRBJ1-2; possible D gene TRBD1, 6 bases. The CDR3 DNA is TGTGCCAGCAGCTCGCTGGGGGGCCGTGGCTACACCTTC. Translating gives CASSSLGGRGYTF.